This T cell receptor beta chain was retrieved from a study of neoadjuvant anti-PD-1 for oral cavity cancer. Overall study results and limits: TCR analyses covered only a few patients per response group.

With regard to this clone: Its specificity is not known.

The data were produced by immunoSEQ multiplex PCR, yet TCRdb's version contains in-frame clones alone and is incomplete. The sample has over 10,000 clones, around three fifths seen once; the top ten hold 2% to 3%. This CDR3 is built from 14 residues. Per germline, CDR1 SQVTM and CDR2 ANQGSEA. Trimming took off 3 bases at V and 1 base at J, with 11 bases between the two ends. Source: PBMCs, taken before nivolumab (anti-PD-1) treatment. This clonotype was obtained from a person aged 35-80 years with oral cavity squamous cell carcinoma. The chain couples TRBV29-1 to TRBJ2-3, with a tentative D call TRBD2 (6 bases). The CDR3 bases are TGCAGCGTTGACTTCGGGAGCGGCACAGATACGCAGTATTTT. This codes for CSVDFGSGTDTQYF.